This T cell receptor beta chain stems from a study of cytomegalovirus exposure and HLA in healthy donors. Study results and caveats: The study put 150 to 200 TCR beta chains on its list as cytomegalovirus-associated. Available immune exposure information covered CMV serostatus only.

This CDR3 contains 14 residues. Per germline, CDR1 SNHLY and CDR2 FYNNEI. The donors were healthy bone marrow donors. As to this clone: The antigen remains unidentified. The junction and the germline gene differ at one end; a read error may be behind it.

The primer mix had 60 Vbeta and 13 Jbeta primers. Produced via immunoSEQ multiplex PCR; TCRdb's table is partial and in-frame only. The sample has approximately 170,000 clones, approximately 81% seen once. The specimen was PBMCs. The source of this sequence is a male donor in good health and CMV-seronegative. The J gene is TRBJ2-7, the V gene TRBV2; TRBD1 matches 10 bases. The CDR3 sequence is CASGDRGQGYEQYF. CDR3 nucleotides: TGTGCCAGCGGTGACAGGGGGCAAGGCTACGAGCAGTACTTC.